Listed below are T cell receptor beta chains from one sample, sequenced in a study of Ad26.COV2.S vaccination and SARS-CoV-2 variants. Libraries were prepared by immunoSEQ multiplex PCR; TCRdb keeps only in-frame clonotypes and omits some of them. The table shows about 350,000 clones, with approximately 90% occurring only once. The sample consisted of peripheral blood, taken in a trial of Ad26.COV2.S vaccine versus placebo. These receptors originate from a person between 18 and 60 years old who received the Ad26.COV2.S COVID-19 vaccine or a placebo. Both conserved end residues are part of each CDR3. D genes are given only for firm matches. Some rows mark clone size as missing; the rest say once, few, many or name a class of expanded clone.

>few|TRBD2|TRBV19|12|TRBJ2-1
TGTGCCAGTAGTAGACTAGCGGACGAGCAGTTCTTC
CASSRLADEQFF
>-|TRBD1|TRBV6-2/TRBV6-3|19|TRBJ1-5
TGTGCCAGCAGTTACTCTGGGGTGACAGGGGGCGTGAGACGTCAGCCCCAGCATTTT
CASSYSGVTGGVRRQPQHF
>-|-|TRBV5-1|15|TRBJ2-5
TGCGCCAGCAGCTCAGTGGGGTTAGGGATAGAGACCCAGTACTTC
CASSSVGLGIETQYF
>once|TRBD2|TRBV9|16|TRBJ2-1
TGTGCCAGCAGCACCCTAGCGGGAGTCTCCTACAATGAGCAGTTCTTC
CASSTLAGVSYNEQFF
>-|-|TRBV5-1|15|TRBJ1-6
TGCGCCAGCAGCTTGGGGGATGGAGATAATTCACCCCTCCACTTT
CASSLGDGDNSPLHF
>-|-|TRBV6-2/TRBV6-3|15|TRBJ2-6
TGTGCCAGCAGCGATCGGGACTCTGGGGCCAACGTCCTGACTTTC
CASSDRDSGANVLTF
>-|-|TRBV14|13|TRBJ2-5
TGTGCCAGCAGCCCTCGGTTGGGAGAGACCCAGTACTTC
CASSPRLGETQYF
>-|TRBD2|TRBV28|16|TRBJ2-1
TGTGCCAGCAGTTTACGATTAGCGGGAGAAGGGGATGAGCAGTTCTTC
CASSLRLAGEGDEQFF
>-|-|TRBV19|13|TRBJ2-1
TGTGCCAGTAGCAGTTTCCTAAACAATGAGCAGTTCTTC
CASSSFLNNEQFF
>-|TRBD1|TRBV27|14|TRBJ1-2
TGTGCCAGCAGTTTCGGACAGGTTGGGTATGGCTACACCTTC
CASSFGQVGYGYTF
>-|-|TRBV19|14|TRBJ2-2
TGTGCCAGTAGATCATCCAAGAACACCGGGGAGCTGTTTTTT
CASRSSKNTGELFF
>-|-|TRBV6-5|14|TRBJ2-5
TGTGCCAGCAGTTACTCGGCAGCGTTAGAGACCCAGTACTTC
CASSYSAALETQYF
>-|-|TRBV30|12|TRBJ2-1
TGTGCCTGGAGATTTGGAACGAATGAGCAGTTCTTC
CAWRFGTNEQFF
>-|TRBD2|TRBV13|15|TRBJ2-1
TGTGCCAGCAGCCCCTGGGCGGGAGGCAACAATGAGCAGTTCTTC
CASSPWAGGNNEQFF
>-|TRBD2|TRBV7-9|13|TRBJ2-7
TGTGCCAGCAGCACGGGGGGTTACTACGAGCAGTACTTC
CASSTGGYYEQYF
>-|-|TRBV6-5|12|TRBJ2-5
TGTGCCAGCAGTAACAATGGGGAGACCCAGTACTTC
CASSNNGETQYF
>-|TRBD2|TRBV3-1/TRBV3-2|15|TRBJ2-3
TGTGCCAGCAGCTACGGGACTAGCGGGAGCGATACGCAGTATTTT
CASSYGTSGSDTQYF
>-|TRBD1|TRBV7-2|14|TRBJ2-7
TGTGCCAGCAGCTTAACAGGGGGTATTTACGAGCAGTACTTC
CASSLTGGIYEQYF
>-|TRBD2|TRBV5-6|18|TRBJ2-2
TGTGCCAGCAGCAGCCCGGGACTAGCGGGAGCTCACACCGGGGAGCTGTTTTTT
CASSSPGLAGAHTGELFF
>-|-|TRBV28|14|TRBJ1-3
TGTGCCAGCAGTCCTCCCTGGACCCGAAACACCATATATTTT
CASSPPWTRNTIYF
>-|TRBD1|TRBV7-2|15|TRBJ1-5
TGTGCCAGCAGCCCCGGACAGGTTAGCAATCAGCCCCAGCATTTT
CASSPGQVSNQPQHF
>-|-|TRBV6-5|12|TRBJ2-7
TGTGCCAGTGGGGGGAGTGACTACGAGCAGTACTTC
CASGGSDYEQYF
>-|TRBD1|TRBV10-3|14|TRBJ1-3
TGTGCCATCAGTGATGACAGGGCTGGAAACACCATATATTTT
CAISDDRAGNTIYF
>-|TRBD2|TRBV9|18|TRBJ2-3
TGTGCCAGCAGCGTAGAAAGTGTGGGAGGGCCGCTCTCAGATACGCAGTATTTT
CASSVESVGGPLSDTQYF
>once|-|TRBV10-2|15|TRBJ2-1
TGCGCCACCAGGGAAGGTACTAGCAGTAACAATGAGCAGTTCTTC
CATREGTSSNNEQFF
>-|TRBD1|TRBV5-4|15|TRBJ2-2
TGTGCCAGCAGCCCGGGACAGGGCTTTACCGGGGAGCTGTTTTTT
CASSPGQGFTGELFF
>-|TRBD1|TRBV28|16|TRBJ1-6
TGTGCCAGCAGTCGCCGGGACAGGGGTTATAATTCACCCCTCCACTTT
CASSRRDRGYNSPLHF
>-|TRBD1|TRBV25-1|15|TRBJ1-1
TGTGCCAGCAGTGACACCGCCAGGGGGAGCGCTGAAGCTTTCTTT
CASSDTARGSAEAFF
>-|-|TRBV29-1|11|TRBJ2-5
TGCAGAACTCAGGAGGGGGAGACCCAGTACTTC
CRTQEGETQYF
>-|-|TRBV7-8|14|TRBJ2-7
TGTGCCAGCATGGGTACCGGTAGCACCTACGAGCAGTACTTC
CASMGTGSTYEQYF
>-|-|TRBV9|15|TRBJ1-6
TGTGCCAGCACCGAAGGGGGCTCCTATAATTCACCCCTCCACTTT
CASTEGGSYNSPLHF
>-|TRBD1|TRBV19|14|TRBJ1-1
TGTGCCAGTAGTATAGGGCAGGGGGGGACTGAAGCTTTCTTT
CASSIGQGGTEAFF
>few|-|TRBV2|13|TRBJ2-5
TGTGCCAGCAGTGGACAAAACCAAGAGACCCAGTACTTC
CASSGQNQETQYF
>-|-|TRBV27|13|TRBJ1-1
TGTGCCAGCAGTTGGGGACAGAACACTGAAGCTTTCTTT
CASSWGQNTEAFF
>-|-|TRBV11-2|16|TRBJ2-3
TGTGCCAGCAGCTTAGTTCCGGGCCTGGGAACAGATACGCAGTATTTT
CASSLVPGLGTDTQYF
>-|-|TRBV19|12|TRBJ1-5
TGTGCCAGTAGTATGTGGTATCAGCCCCAGCATTTT
CASSMWYQPQHF
>-|-|TRBV5-8|15|TRBJ2-7
TGTGCCAGCAGCCGGGGACTTTATACCCTCTACGAGCAGTACTTC
CASSRGLYTLYEQYF